This TCR beta chain comes out of a study of regulatory dendritic cells for organ transplantation. Study details: Dendritic cell cultures received LPS on day 6.

Germline V gene data show CDR1 as MNHNY and CDR2 as SVGAGI (reference sequence). V lost 2 bases and J 4 bases, leaving 8 bases between the germline ends. The CDR3 spans 13 residues. Some clones are missing from TCRdb's copy, which holds only in-frame ones; the method was immunoSEQ multiplex PCR. This sample has approximately 12,000 clones, with just under 80% found just once. CFSE-labeled sorted T cells met regulatory or mature dendritic cells for 5 days. For this clone: The antigen is not known.

Study results and limitations: Among resting subsets, memory CD8+ cells contained the most alloreactive clonotypes. Memory CD8+ clonal expansion seemed more limited with regulatory than mature dendritic cells.

The material sequenced was naive CD8+ T cells from blood cultured with regulatory dendritic cells. Subset specified: CD45RA+ naive T cells. The sequence derives from a human donor in good health. This rearrangement joins TRBV6-6 to TRBJ1-2; no reliable D call. CDR3 DNA sequence: TGTGCCAGCAGTTACGCAGGCGCCTATGGCTACACCTTC. It yields the protein CASSYAGAYGYTF.